This passage covers 23 T cell receptor beta chains from one sample sequenced in a study of blood T cell repertoires in COVID-19. Sequenced by immunoSEQ multiplex PCR; TCRdb stores in-frame clones only, minus some. The sample holds roughly 180,000 clones; 80% to 90% are singletons and the top ten take roughly 2.2%. Material: peripheral blood. Receptors were obtained from a man aged 70 or older with active or convalescent COVID-19.

For this clone: Distinct nucleotide sequences in the sample also encode this CDR3. The rearrangement links TRBV20-1 to TRBJ2-5; 13 positions agree with TRBD2. Germline V gene data show CDR1 as DFQATT and CDR2 as SNEGSKA (reference sequence). CDR3 size: 15 residues. The trim removed 3 bases at V and 2 bases at J, leaving 3 bases unmatched. CDR3 in amino acids: CSASGLAGVQETQYF. For the CDR3, the DNA is TGCAGTGCTAGTGGACTAGCGGGAGTGCAAGAGACCCAGTACTTC.

The chain has TRBV9 and TRBJ2-2; 11 nucleotides match TRBD1. Germline-derived CDR1 and CDR2 are SGDLS and YYNGEE. This CDR3 is 18 amino acids long. Trimming cost V 0 bases and J 3 bases; bases outside gene matches: 7. The chain's CDR3 is CASSVAPGTGGDTGELFF. CDR3 bases: TGTGCCAGCAGCGTAGCTCCCGGGACAGGGGGAGACACCGGGGAGCTGTTTTTT.

CDR3 residues: CASSLTSGGQETQYF. The CDR3 bases are TGTGCCAGCAGCTTAACTAGCGGGGGACAAGAGACCCAGTACTTC. V is TRBV11-3 and J is TRBJ2-5, with 11 bases matching TRBD2. The junction had 1 base not matched to a gene; V was cut back by 2 bases and J by 2 bases. CDR3 length equals 15 residues. Germline V gene sequence: CDR1 SGHNT, CDR2 YENEEA.

The chain has TRBV7-2 and TRBJ2-2; D not certain. The germline gives CDR1 SGHTA, CDR2 FQGNSA. The CDR3 sequence is 13 residues long. The V and J ends lost 5 bases and 10 bases respectively, with 14 bases between them. This CDR3 reads CASSPSLGPELFF. CDR3 bases: TGTGCCAGCAGCCCCTCACTTGGGCCGGAGCTGTTTTTT.

This chain connects TRBV6-6 to TRBJ2-5; possibly TRBD1 for D (6 bases). CDR1 MNHNY and CDR2 SVGAGI come from the germline V gene (reference sequence). With 6 bases removed from V and 3 bases from J, the gap between germline ends came to 14 bases. The CDR3 loop spans 14 amino acids. The CDR3 region is CASSQQGSKETQYF. CDR3 coding DNA: TGTGCCAGCAGCCAACAGGGATCAAAAGAGACCCAGTACTTC.

The V gene is TRBV19, the J gene TRBJ2-2, with TRBD1 matching over 7 bases. From germline, CDR1 is LNHDA and CDR2 SQIVND (reference sequence). Trimming at V came to 8 bases and at J to 0 bases, leaving 6 bases not matched to a gene. CDR3 length: 15 amino acids. CDR3 residues: CASWDSRTNTGELFF. CDR3 DNA: TGTGCCAGTTGGGACAGTAGAACGAACACCGGGGAGCTGTTTTTT.

J is TRBJ2-1 and V is TRBV27; 7 bases are shared with TRBD1. CDR1 and CDR2 (germline): MNHEY, SMNVEV (reference sequence). V was clipped by 5 bases and J by 7 bases; unmatched bases: 8. The CDR3 totals 14 residues. CDR3 DNA: TGTGCCAGCAGTCCGGACAGGTCGAGGAATGAGCAGTTCTTC. Residues: CASSPDRSRNEQFF.

V is TRBV28 and J is TRBJ2-7, with 9 nucleotides matching TRBD1. The CDR3 consists of 14 residues. V dropped 5 bases and J dropped 2; count of bases not matched to a gene: 4. Germline CDR1 is MDHEN and CDR2 is SYDVKM. The CDR3 is CASSADRGAYEQYF. DNA for the CDR3: TGTGCCAGCAGTGCAGACAGGGGGGCCTACGAGCAGTACTTC.

The chain recombines TRBV5-1 with TRBJ2-7; 11 nucleotides agree with TRBD2. Germline V CDR1 and CDR2: SGHRS, YFSETQ. Trimming cost V 4 bases and J 2 bases; bases outside gene matches: 8. The CDR3 totals 16 residues. The CDR3 nucleotides are TGCGCCAGCAGCCCAGGACTAGCGGGCCTAACCTACGAGCAGTACTTC. It translates to CASSPGLAGLTYEQYF.

The rearrangement joins TRBV13 to TRBJ2-3, with 8 positions matching TRBD2. The V gene end was trimmed by 1 base and the J gene end by 2 bases; junction bases not matched to a gene: 2. The CDR3 covers 15 residues. Germline CDR1 reads PRHDT; CDR2 reads FYEKMQ (reference sequence). DNA for the CDR3: TGTGCCAGCAGCTTAGCGGGGGGGCCCACAGATACGCAGTATTTT. Amino acid sequence: CASSLAGGPTDTQYF.

The chain combines TRBV28 with TRBJ1-6; D gene ambiguous. Germline-derived CDR1 and CDR2 are MDHEN and SYDVKM. V dropped 1 base and J dropped 7 bases, with 14 bases sitting between them. The CDR3 spans 16 residues. The CDR3 region is CASSLFGSGRNSPLHF. CDR3 nucleotide sequence: TGTGCCAGCAGTTTATTTGGGTCAGGAAGGAATTCACCCCTCCACTTT.

The chain combines TRBV9 with TRBJ2-1; possibly TRBD2 for D (5 bases). This CDR3 has 13 residues. Deletions cut 2 bases from V and 6 bases from J, with 9 bases between. CDR1 is SGDLS, CDR2 YYNGEE, per germline. CDR3 bases: TGTGCCAGCAGCGTCCCGGGAACCAATGAGCAGTTCTTC. Its translation is CASSVPGTNEQFF.

V is TRBV10-3 and J is TRBJ2-1; 7 positions match TRBD2. Germline V gives CDR1 ENHRY, CDR2 SYGVKD. V dropped 5 bases and J dropped 4; count of bases not matched to a gene: 8. The CDR3 extends over 15 amino acids. The CDR3 sequence is CAISPGAGEYNEQFF. Written as DNA, the CDR3 is TGTGCCATCAGTCCGGGCGCGGGAGAGTACAATGAGCAGTTCTTC.

The V call is TRBV28, the J call TRBJ2-5, with 9 bases lining up with TRBD1. Germline V gene data show CDR1 as MDHEN and CDR2 as SYDVKM. Trimming took 3 bases from V and 10 from J; bases not matched to a gene: 9. CDR3 size: 14 residues. DNA of the CDR3: TGTGCCAGCAGTTTCTCCGCCGGGACAGGGATCCAGTACTTC. Protein: CASSFSAGTGIQYF.

This rearrangement joins TRBV27 to TRBJ2-3; 7 nucleotides line up with TRBD1. V trimming: 4 bases; J trimming: 4 bases; junction bases outside the gene matches: 8. The CDR3 is made up of 15 amino acids. CDR1 is MNHEY and CDR2 is SMNVEV in the germline V gene (reference sequence). CDR3 DNA sequence: TGTGCCAGCAGTTACAGGGGTGGGCGGTCAGATACGCAGTATTTT. It yields the protein CASSYRGGRSDTQYF.

This chain uses TRBV28 with TRBJ1-2, with TRBD1 matching 9 bases. The CDR3 loop spans 16 amino acids. V lost 2 bases to trimming and J lost 2 bases; unmatched junction nucleotides: 6. Per germline, CDR1 MDHEN and CDR2 SYDVKM. The CDR3 loop reads CASSLSGGTGNYGYTF. CDR3 sequence (DNA): TGTGCCAGCAGTTTAAGTGGCGGGACAGGGAACTATGGCTACACCTTC.

This chain joins TRBV12-2 and TRBJ2-3; the table's TRBD1 call for D was not verified on the DNA. TRBV12-2 corresponds to a pseudogene. This CDR3 is built from 19 residues. As DNA, the CDR3 is TGTGCAAGTCGCTTCATGGGGGCCTCGACGAACGAGGGATCAGATACGCAGTATTTT. Its translation is CASRFMGASTNEGSDTQYF.

This chain uses TRBV11-2 with TRBJ1-3; D not certain. Germline CDR1 is SGHAT and CDR2 is FQNNGV. The V and J ends lost 0 bases and 4 bases respectively, with 10 bases between them. The CDR3 consists of 15 residues. The CDR3 spells CASSLDPGSGNTIYF. In nucleotides, the CDR3 is TGTGCCAGCAGCTTAGACCCGGGATCGGGAAACACCATATATTTT.

The rearrangement uses TRBV18 and TRBJ2-2; 8 nucleotides line up with TRBD2. Germline values: CDR1 KGHSH, CDR2 LQKENI. The CDR3 is made up of 17 amino acids. V lost 0 bases and J lost 2; bases outside the gene matches: 5. The CDR3, as DNA: TGTGCCAGCTCACCACCGGCGCTAGCGGGTAACACCGGGGAGCTGTTTTTT. This sequence encodes CASSPPALAGNTGELFF.

The rearrangement links TRBV21-1 to TRBJ1-2; the table's TRBD1 call for D was not verified on the DNA. TRBV21-1 is a recognized pseudogene. This CDR3 spans 16 amino acids. CDR3 DNA sequence: TGTGCCAGCAGCACAGGGACAGGGGGGCTGAACTATGGCTACACCTTC. Amino acid sequence: CASSTGTGGLNYGYTF.

V is TRBV2 and J is TRBJ1-3, with D unresolved. This CDR3 has 15 residues. Trimming removed 4 bases from V and 0 bases from J, with 10 bases in between. Germline CDR1 SNHLY, CDR2 FYNNEI. The CDR3, as DNA: TGTGCCAGCAGTGGTCCCTTTCTCTCTGGAAACACCATATATTTT. Translation: CASSGPFLSGNTIYF. Together with reference TRBV2 and TRBJ1-3, the CDR3 gives the full variable domain: EPEVTQTPSHQVTQMGQEVILRCVPISNHLYFYWYRQILGQKVEFLVSFYNNEISEKSEIFDDQFSVERPDGSNFTLKIRSTKLEDSAMYFCASSGPFLSGNTIYFGEGSWLTVV.

In its sample, this clone was seen a few times. This chain joins TRBV14 and TRBJ1-1; no clear D. V shed 7 bases and J shed 1 base, with 10 bases lying between them. This CDR3 spans 13 amino acids. Per the germline V gene, CDR1 is SGHDN and CDR2 is FVKESK. The chain's CDR3 is CASTPIPNTEAFF. Here the CDR3 DNA reads TGTGCCAGCACCCCTATACCGAACACTGAAGCTTTCTTT.

The rearrangement uses TRBV27 and TRBJ1-6; 9 bases agree with TRBD1. This CDR3 contains 15 residues. V gave up 5 bases and J gave up 10 bases; unmatched junction bases: 9. CDR1 and CDR2 (germline): MNHEY, SMNVEV (reference sequence). The CDR3 sequence is CASSTRQGVTSPLHF. The CDR3 DNA reads TGTGCCAGCAGTACACGACAGGGGGTCACCTCACCCCTCCACTTT.